This record looks at one T cell receptor (beta chain) sequence and its context. The antigen is not known. This specimen comes from a study of T-cell reconstitution after alpha-beta-depleted transplantation in children. General study points: Reportedly, alpha-beta T cells present about two months post-transplant originated from several hundred expanded clones of graft origin. Elevated TCRbeta diversity at day 60 was traced, in some patients, to surviving recipient T cells and thymic progenitors. By one year post-transplant, T-cell counts and diversity largely arose from T cells that were newly produced.

It was with unique molecular identifiers that the TCRbeta library was prepared. A single record per CDR3 protein comes from TCRdb applying MiXCR to the PCR reads. The sample has around 300,000 distinct CDR3 sequences, approximately 23% seen once. There are 12 residues in the CDR3. Germline CDR1 SGHTA, CDR2 FQGNSA. Trimming shortened V by 7 bases and J by 2 bases, and 6 bases separated the two germline ends. The rearrangement uses TRBV7-2 and TRBJ1-5; no clear D gene. Sequencing was performed on PBMCs, mostly from graft donor cells, taken 180 days after TCRalphabeta/CD19-depleted stem cell transplant. This TCR was recovered from a male patient younger than 18 who had a stem cell transplant for acute lymphoblastic leukemia, so the T cells may come from the graft donor. The CDR3 DNA sequence: TGTGCCAGCATGGATGGCAATCAGCCCCAGCATTTT. Its translation is CASMDGNQPQHF.